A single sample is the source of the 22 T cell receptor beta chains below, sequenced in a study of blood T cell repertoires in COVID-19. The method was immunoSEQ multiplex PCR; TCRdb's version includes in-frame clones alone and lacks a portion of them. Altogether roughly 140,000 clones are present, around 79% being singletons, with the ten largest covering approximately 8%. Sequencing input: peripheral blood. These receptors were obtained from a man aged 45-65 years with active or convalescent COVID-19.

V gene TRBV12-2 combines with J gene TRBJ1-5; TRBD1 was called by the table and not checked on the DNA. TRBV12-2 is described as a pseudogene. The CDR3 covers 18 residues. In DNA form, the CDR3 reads TGTGCAAGTCGCTTACAGGAACCGACAGGGGGCGGCAATCAGCCCCAGCATTTT. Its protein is CASRLQEPTGGGNQPQHF.

The CDR3 region is CASRSTGGRTEAFF. The CDR3 nucleotides read TGTGCCAGCAGATCCACAGGGGGCAGGACTGAAGCTTTCTTT. The chain recombines TRBV5-6 with TRBJ1-1, with TRBD1 identical over 9 bases. Looked up from germline, CDR1 is SGHDT and CDR2 is YYEEEE. Losses at the gene ends were 5 bases for V and 5 bases for J; bases not matched to a gene: 7. The CDR3 has 14 residues.

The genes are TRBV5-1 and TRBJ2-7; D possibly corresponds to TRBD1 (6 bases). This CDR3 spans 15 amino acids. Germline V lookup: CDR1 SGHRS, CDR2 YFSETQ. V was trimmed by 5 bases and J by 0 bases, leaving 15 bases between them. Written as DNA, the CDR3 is TGCGCCAGCAGTTCTCAGGGGATGAGCTCCTACGAGCAGTACTTC. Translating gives CASSSQGMSSYEQYF.

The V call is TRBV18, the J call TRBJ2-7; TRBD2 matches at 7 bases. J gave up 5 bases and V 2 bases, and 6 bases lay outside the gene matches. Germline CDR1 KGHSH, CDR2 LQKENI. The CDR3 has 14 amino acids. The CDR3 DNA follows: TGTGCCAGCTCACCAGGGCCGGGGAGGGACGAGCAGTACTTC. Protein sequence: CASSPGPGRDEQYF.

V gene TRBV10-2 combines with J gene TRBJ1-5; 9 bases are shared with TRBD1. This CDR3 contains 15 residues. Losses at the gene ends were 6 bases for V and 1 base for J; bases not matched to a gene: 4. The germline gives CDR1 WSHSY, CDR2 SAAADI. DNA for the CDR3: TGCGCCAGCAGGGGACAGGGTAGCAGCAATCAGCCCCAGCATTTT. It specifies CASRGQGSSNQPQHF.

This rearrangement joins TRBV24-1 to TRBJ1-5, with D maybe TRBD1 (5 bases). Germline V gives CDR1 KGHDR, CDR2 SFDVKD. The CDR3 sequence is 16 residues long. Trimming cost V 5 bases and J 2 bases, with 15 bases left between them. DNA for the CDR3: TGTGCCACCAGTGGGGGTGGGGGGGATGGCAATCAGCCCCAGCATTTT. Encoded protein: CATSGGGGDGNQPQHF.

The CDR3 sequence: CASSPPPRGNEKLFF. The CDR3 coding sequence is TGTGCCAGCAGTCCTCCCCCTAGGGGTAATGAAAAACTGTTTTTT. The genes are TRBV28 and TRBJ1-4; weak D call: TRBD1 (5 bases). V dropped 5 bases and J dropped 4 bases, with 14 bases sitting between them. This CDR3 has 15 amino acids. Germline values: CDR1 MDHEN, CDR2 SYDVKM. Supplemented by reference TRBV28 and TRBJ1-4, the full variable domain reads DVKVTQSSRYLVKRTGEKVFLECVQDMDHENMFWYRQDPGLGLRLIYFSYDVKMKEKGDIPEGYSVSREKKERFSLILESASTNQTSMYLCASSPPPRGNEKLFFGSGTQLSVL.

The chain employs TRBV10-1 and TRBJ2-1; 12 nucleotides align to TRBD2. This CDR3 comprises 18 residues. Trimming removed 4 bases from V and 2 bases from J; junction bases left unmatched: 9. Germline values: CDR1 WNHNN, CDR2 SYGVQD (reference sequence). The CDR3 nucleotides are TGCGCCAGCAGTGGCCGTACGACTAGCGGGAGTACCTACAATGAGCAGTTCTTC. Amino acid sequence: CASSGRTTSGSTYNEQFF.

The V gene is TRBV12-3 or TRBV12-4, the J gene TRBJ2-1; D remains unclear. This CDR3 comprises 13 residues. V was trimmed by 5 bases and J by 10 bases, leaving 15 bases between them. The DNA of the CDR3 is TGTGCCAGCAGTCCCCTCGCATCGAGGGAGCAGTTCTTC. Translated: CASSPLASREQFF.

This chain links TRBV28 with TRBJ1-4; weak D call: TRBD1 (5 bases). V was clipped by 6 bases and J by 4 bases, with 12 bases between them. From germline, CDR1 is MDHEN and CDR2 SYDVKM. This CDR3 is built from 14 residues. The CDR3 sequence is CASRGRSFNEKLFF. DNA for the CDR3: TGTGCCAGCAGGGGGCGATCCTTTAATGAAAAACTGTTTTTT.

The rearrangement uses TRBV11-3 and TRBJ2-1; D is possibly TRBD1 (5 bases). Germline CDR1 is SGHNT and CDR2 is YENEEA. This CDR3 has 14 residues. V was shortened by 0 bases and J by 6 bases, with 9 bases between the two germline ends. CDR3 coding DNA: TGTGCCAGCAGCTTAGATATACAGGCCAATGAGCAGTTCTTC. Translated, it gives CASSLDIQANEQFF.

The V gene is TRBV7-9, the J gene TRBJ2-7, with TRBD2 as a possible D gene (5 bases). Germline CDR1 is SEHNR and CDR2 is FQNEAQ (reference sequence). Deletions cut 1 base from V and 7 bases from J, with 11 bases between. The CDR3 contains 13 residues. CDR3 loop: CASSLGTPWEQYF. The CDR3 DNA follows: TGTGCCAGCAGCTTAGGGACTCCTTGGGAGCAGTACTTC.

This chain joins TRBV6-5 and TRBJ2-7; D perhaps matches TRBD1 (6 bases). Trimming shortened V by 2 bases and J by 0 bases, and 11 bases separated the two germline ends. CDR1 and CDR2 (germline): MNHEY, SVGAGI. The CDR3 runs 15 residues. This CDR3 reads CASSYGQGSSYEQYF. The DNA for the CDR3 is TGTGCCAGCAGTTACGGGCAGGGGTCCTCCTACGAGCAGTACTTC.

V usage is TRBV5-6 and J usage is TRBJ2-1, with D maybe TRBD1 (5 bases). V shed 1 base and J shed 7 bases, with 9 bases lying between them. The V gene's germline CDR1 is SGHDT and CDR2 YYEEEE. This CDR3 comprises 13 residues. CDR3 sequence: CASSLIRVNEQFF. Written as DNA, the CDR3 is TGTGCCAGCAGCTTGATCAGGGTGAATGAGCAGTTCTTC.

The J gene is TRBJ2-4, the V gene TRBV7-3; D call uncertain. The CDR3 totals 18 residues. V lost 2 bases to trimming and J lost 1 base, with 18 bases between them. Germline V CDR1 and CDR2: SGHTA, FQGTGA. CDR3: CASSLGPAWSSAKNIQYF. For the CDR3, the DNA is TGTGCCAGCAGCTTAGGTCCGGCTTGGAGTTCGGCCAAAAACATTCAGTACTTC.

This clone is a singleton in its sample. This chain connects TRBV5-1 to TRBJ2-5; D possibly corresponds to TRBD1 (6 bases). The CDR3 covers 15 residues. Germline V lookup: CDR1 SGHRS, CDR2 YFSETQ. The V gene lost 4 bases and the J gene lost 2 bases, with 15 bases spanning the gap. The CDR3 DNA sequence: TGCGCCAGCAGCCCCAATCACGGACAGCAAGAGACCCAGTACTTC. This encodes CASSPNHGQQETQYF.

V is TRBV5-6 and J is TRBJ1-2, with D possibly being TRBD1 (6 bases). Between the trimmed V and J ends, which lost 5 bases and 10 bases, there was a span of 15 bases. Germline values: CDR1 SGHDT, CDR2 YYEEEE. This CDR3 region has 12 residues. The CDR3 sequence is CASSFVGQYYTF. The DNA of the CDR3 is TGTGCCAGCAGTTTCGTTGGACAGTACTACACCTTC.

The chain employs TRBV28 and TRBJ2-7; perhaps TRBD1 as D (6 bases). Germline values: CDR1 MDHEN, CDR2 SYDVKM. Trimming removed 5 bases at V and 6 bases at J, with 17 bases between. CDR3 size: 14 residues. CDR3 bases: TGTGCCAGCAGTACAGGGACCTTAATCGGCGAGCAGTACTTC. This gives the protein CASSTGTLIGEQYF.

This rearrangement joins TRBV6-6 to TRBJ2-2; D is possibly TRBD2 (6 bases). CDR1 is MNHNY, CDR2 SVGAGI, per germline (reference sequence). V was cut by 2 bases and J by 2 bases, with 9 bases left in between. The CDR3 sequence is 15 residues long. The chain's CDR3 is CASSYAGLNTGELFF. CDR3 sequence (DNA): TGTGCCAGCAGTTACGCGGGGCTAAACACCGGGGAGCTGTTTTTT.

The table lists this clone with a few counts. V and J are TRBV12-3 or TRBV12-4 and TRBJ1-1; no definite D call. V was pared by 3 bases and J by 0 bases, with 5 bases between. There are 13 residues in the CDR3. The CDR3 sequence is CASSLSVNTEAFF. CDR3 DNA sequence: TGTGCCAGCAGTTTGAGCGTGAACACTGAAGCTTTCTTT.

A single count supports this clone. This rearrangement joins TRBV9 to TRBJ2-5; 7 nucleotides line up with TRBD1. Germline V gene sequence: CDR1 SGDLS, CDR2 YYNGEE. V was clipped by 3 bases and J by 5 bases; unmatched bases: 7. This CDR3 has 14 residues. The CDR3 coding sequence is TGTGCCAGCAGCGCCGGGACAGCACAGGAGACCCAGTACTTC. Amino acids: CASSAGTAQETQYF.

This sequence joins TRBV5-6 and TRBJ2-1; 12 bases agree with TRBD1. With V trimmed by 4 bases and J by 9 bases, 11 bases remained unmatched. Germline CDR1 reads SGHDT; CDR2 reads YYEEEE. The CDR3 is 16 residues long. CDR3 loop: CASSPYPGQGAREQFF. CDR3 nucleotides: TGTGCCAGCAGCCCATACCCGGGACAGGGGGCGCGTGAGCAGTTCTTC.